The 26 T cell receptor beta chains listed next were all sequenced from one sample in a study of OX40 agonist ivuxolimab in advanced cancers. The table came from immunoSEQ multiplex PCR; TCRdb's copy has only in-frame clones and leaves some out. The sample yields some 60,000 clones, 75% to 90% seen once. Sample: CD4+ or CD8+ T cells sorted from blood, taken in a trial of the OX40 agonist ivuxolimab. The receptors were sampled from an adult with an advanced solid tumor such as melanoma, head and neck, liver or kidney cancer.

This clone turned up a few times. The chain couples TRBV7-9 to TRBJ2-7, with D possibly TRBD2 on 5 matching bases. The germline CDR1 and CDR2 sequences are SEHNR and FQNEAQ (reference sequence). The CDR3 totals 11 residues. Trimming removed 7 bases from V and 10 bases from J, with 14 bases in between. CDR3 protein: CASTDGGPQYF. The CDR3 DNA is TGTGCCAGCACCGACGGAGGACCACAGTACTTC.

The genes are TRBV2 and TRBJ2-1, with TRBD2 as a possible D gene (6 bases). V lost 7 bases to trimming and J lost 3 bases, with 10 bases between them. Germline CDR1 SNHLY, CDR2 FYNNEI. The CDR3 length is 13 residues. The CDR3 region is CASKTSVYNEQFF. The CDR3 nucleotides are TGTGCCAGCAAGACTAGTGTCTACAATGAGCAGTTCTTC.

In this sample, this clone turned up a few times. V gene TRBV20-1 combines with J gene TRBJ2-3; TRBD2 agrees at 8 bases. J lost 13 bases, V lost 5 bases, and 8 bases had no gene match. This CDR3 has 11 residues. The germline CDR1 and CDR2 sequences are DFQATT and SNEGSKA (reference sequence). The CDR3 DNA reads TGCAGTGCTGCTACCGGGACTAGTGAGTATTTT. Translating gives CSAATGTSEYF.

V gene TRBV14 combines with J gene TRBJ1-1; a possible D gene is TRBD1 (5 bases). Trimming left V 0 bases short and J 11 bases short, with 13 bases between. The CDR3 is 13 residues long. The V gene's germline CDR1 is SGHDN and CDR2 FVKESK. DNA for the CDR3: TGTGCCAGCAGCCAAGACGGCCGGGGGACTGCTTTCTTT. Protein: CASSQDGRGTAFF.

This chain connects TRBV11-3 to TRBJ2-2, with 7 bases that match TRBD1. This CDR3 is built from 18 residues. V trimming: 5 bases; J trimming: 0 bases; junction bases outside the gene matches: 12. Per germline, CDR1 SGHNT and CDR2 YENEEA. The CDR3 bases are TGTGCCAGCAGCCTCCCCCGTGCAGGGGGAGCGAACACCGGGGAGCTGTTTTTT. Its protein product is CASSLPRAGGANTGELFF.

V is TRBV4-2 and J is TRBJ1-6, with 8 bases identical to TRBD1. This CDR3 is 16 amino acids long. Germline V gene sequence: CDR1 LGHNA, CDR2 YNFKEQ. V dropped 0 bases and J dropped 12; count of bases not matched to a gene: 10. The CDR3 loop is CASSQDMGQVVLPLHF. CDR3 nucleotide sequence: TGTGCCAGCAGCCAAGATATGGGACAGGTGGTGTTACCCCTCCACTTT.

This chain links TRBV28 with TRBJ2-7; 11 positions match TRBD2. The germline V gene has CDR1 MDHEN and CDR2 SYDVKM. With 8 bases clipped from V and 7 bases from J, the junction kept 13 bases outside the gene matches. The CDR3 length is 15 residues. The CDR3 DNA sequence: TGTGCCAGCCAAGGCACCTTAGCGGGAGGGCATGAGCAGTACTTC. Protein: CASQGTLAGGHEQYF.

The V gene is TRBV19, the J gene TRBJ1-2, with D maybe TRBD1 (6 bases). This CDR3 contains 13 residues. Germline V gene lookup returns CDR1 LNHDA and CDR2 SQIVND (reference sequence). Trimming stripped 5 bases from V and 4 bases from J, with 11 bases between. CDR3 residues: CASSVQGGYGYTF. Here the CDR3 DNA reads TGTGCCAGTAGTGTACAGGGCGGCTATGGCTACACCTTC.

This sequence joins TRBV27 and TRBJ2-5, with D maybe TRBD2 (5 bases). The J call is uncertain, as TRBJ2-7 better fits the DNA end. From germline, CDR1 is MNHEY and CDR2 SMNVEV (reference sequence). CDR3 length: 14 residues. The CDR3 bases are TGTGCCAGCAGTTTGATGGCGGGTCCCTACGAGCAGTACTTC. This sequence encodes CASSLMAGPYEQYF.

This chain links TRBV7-9 with TRBJ1-3; D is uncertain. V lost 3 bases, J lost 0 bases, and 3 bases lay in between. The CDR3 length is 13 residues. Germline CDR1 and CDR2: SEHNR and FQNEAQ (reference sequence). The CDR3, as DNA: TGTGCCAGCAGCTTCGTCTCTGGAAACACCATATATTTT. It yields the protein CASSFVSGNTIYF.

The chain employs TRBV5-1 and TRBJ1-3, with TRBD1 matching 10 bases. The germline CDR1 and CDR2 sequences are SGHRS and YFSETQ. The CDR3 has 14 amino acids. J lost 6 bases, V lost 3 bases, and 3 bases had no gene match. The CDR3 sequence is CASSYGTGVNTIYF. CDR3 DNA sequence: TGCGCCAGCAGCTACGGGACAGGGGTAAACACCATATATTTT.

The chain couples TRBV1 to TRBJ2-7. TRBV1 is tagged as a pseudogene. The CDR3 sequence is 16 residues long. CDR3 in amino acids: CTSSQESGQPSYEQYF. Written as DNA, the CDR3 is TGCACCAGCAGTCAGGAGTCAGGCCAACCCTCCTACGAGCAGTACTTC.

The CDR3 reads CASSQDRQGGYTF. The CDR3 coding sequence is TGTGCCAGCAGCCAAGACAGGCAGGGCGGCTACACCTTC. The chain links TRBV4-2 to TRBJ1-2, with a possible D match to TRBD1 (5 bases). Trimming left V 0 bases short and J 8 bases short, with 10 bases between. CDR3 length equals 13 residues. The germline V gene encodes CDR1 LGHNA and CDR2 YNFKEQ.

V usage is TRBV27 and J usage is TRBJ2-7, with D possibly being TRBD2 (5 bases). Trimming pared 7 bases from V and 0 bases from J, leaving 13 bases between. CDR3 length equals 14 residues. CDR1 MNHEY and CDR2 SMNVEV come from the germline V gene (reference sequence). The CDR3 DNA sequence: TGTGCCAGCAAGGGCGGGCGCCTCTCCTACGAGCAGTACTTC. Amino acids: CASKGGRLSYEQYF.

Notes on this clone: One end of the junction fails to match germline, which may point to a read error. This chain links TRBV19 with TRBJ1-2; D remains unclear. CDR1 is LNHDA, CDR2 SQIVND, per germline (reference sequence). This CDR3 has 13 amino acids. The CDR3 region has the DNA TGTGCCAGCAGTATGGGCAGGAACTATGGCTACACCTTC. This encodes CASSMGRNYGYTF.

The V call is TRBV5-2, the J call TRBJ2-5. The end of the DNA aligns better with TRBJ2-7, so the J call may be wrong. TRBV5-2 is described as a pseudogene. The CDR3 runs to 12 residues. The CDR3 DNA reads TGTGCCAGCAGCCTTACATCCTACGAGCAGTACTTC. Protein product: CASSLTSYEQYF.

The V call is TRBV6-5, the J call TRBJ1-5; 9 bases align to TRBD1. The CDR3 is 14 amino acids. V lost 6 bases to trimming and J lost 7 bases; unmatched junction nucleotides: 7. CDR1 and CDR2 from the germline V gene are MNHEY and SVGAGI. This CDR3 is CASRSDRGGQPQHF. Here the CDR3 DNA reads TGTGCCAGCAGATCGGACAGGGGCGGGCAGCCCCAGCATTTT.

This chain links TRBV5-1 with TRBJ1-2; 7 bases match TRBD1. With V trimmed by 4 bases and J by 4 bases, 7 bases remained unmatched. Germline values: CDR1 SGHRS, CDR2 YFSETQ. The CDR3 spans 14 residues. In DNA, the CDR3 is TGCGCCAGCAGCCGTGGACAGGAAGGCTATGGCTACACCTTC. Translating it yields CASSRGQEGYGYTF.

The V and J genes are TRBV10-3 and TRBJ2-1; TRBD1 agrees at 11 bases. This CDR3 has 17 residues. Germline V CDR1 and CDR2: ENHRY, SYGVKD. Trimming at V came to 0 bases and at J to 7 bases, leaving 8 bases not matched to a gene. CDR3 region: CAISESGGQGAGNEQFF. In nucleotides, the CDR3 is TGTGCCATCAGTGAGTCCGGCGGACAGGGGGCGGGTAATGAGCAGTTCTTC.

The V gene is TRBV5-4, the J gene TRBJ2-7, with D possibly matching TRBD1 (6 bases). The germline CDR1 and CDR2 sequences are SGHNT and YYREEE (reference sequence). There are 13 residues in the CDR3. V lost 5 bases to trimming and J lost 1 base, with 10 bases between them. CDR3: CASSQGFSYEQYF. CDR3 nucleotides: TGTGCCAGCAGTCAGGGGTTTTCCTACGAGCAGTACTTC.

The chain has TRBV9 and TRBJ1-1; a weak D match, TRBD1 (5 bases). CDR1 is SGDLS and CDR2 is YYNGEE in the germline V gene. V lost 3 bases, J lost 0 bases, and 12 bases lay in between. This CDR3 contains 15 residues. The CDR3 DNA is TGTGCCAGCAGCGGGGGAGGACACATGAACACTGAAGCTTTCTTT. Its protein is CASSGGGHMNTEAFF.

The rearrangement joins TRBV28 to TRBJ2-5, with unresolved D. The CDR3 length is 12 residues. Trimming took off 5 bases at V and 5 bases at J, with 9 bases between the two ends. CDR1 is MDHEN and CDR2 is SYDVKM in the germline V gene. The DNA of the CDR3 is TGTGCCAGCAGTGGATTTGTGGAGACCCAGTACTTC. As protein: CASSGFVETQYF.

In regard to this clone: One end of the junction fails to match germline, which may point to a read error. This chain links TRBV7-9 with TRBJ1-1; weak D call: TRBD1 (5 bases). CDR3 length: 15 amino acids. Germline V gene lookup returns CDR1 SEHNR and CDR2 FQNEAQ (reference sequence). This CDR3 is CASRLVGEGNTEAFF. The CDR3 coding sequence is TGTGCCAGCAGATTAGTAGGGGAGGGGAACACTGAAGCTTTCTTT.

This clone appeared a few times. This chain links TRBV10-2 with TRBJ2-3; TRBD1 might be the D (5 bases). V lost 6 bases to trimming and J lost 1 base, with 11 bases between them. The CDR3 is made up of 14 amino acids. The V gene's germline CDR1 is WSHSY and CDR2 SAAADI. The CDR3 sequence is CASSPGWGTDTQYF. CDR3 sequence (DNA): TGCGCCAGCAGCCCAGGGTGGGGCACAGATACGCAGTATTTT.

The genes are TRBV5-1 and TRBJ2-3; maybe TRBD1 (5 bases). Trimming removed 0 bases from V and 2 bases from J, with 7 bases in between. This CDR3 comprises 14 residues. Germline lookup yields CDR1 SGHRS and CDR2 YFSETQ. CDR3: CASSLGQHTDTQYF. CDR3 DNA: TGCGCCAGCAGCTTGGGACAGCACACAGATACGCAGTATTTT.

V and J are TRBV28 and TRBJ1-5, with TRBD1 as a possible D gene (5 bases). The CDR3 totals 16 residues. Trimming left V 2 bases short and J 2 bases short, with 13 bases between. The germline CDR1 and CDR2 sequences are MDHEN and SYDVKM. In DNA, the CDR3 is TGTGCCAGCAGTTTAACAGGCGCGCGGGGCAATCAGCCCCAGCATTTT. Residues: CASSLTGARGNQPQHF.